Listed below are T cell receptor beta chains from one sample, sequenced in a study of blood T cell repertoires in COVID-19. Measured with immunoSEQ multiplex PCR; TCRdb has only the in-frame clones, and not every one. Of about 170,000 clones in the sample, around 83% are singletons; the top ten hold 3.6%. The sequencing input was PBMCs or T cells enriched from blood (not recorded which). These receptors all stem from a woman aged 50 to 60 in a cohort exposed to, infected with or recovered from COVID-19 (not recorded which). Each CDR3 is given with its conserved first and last residue. The order of the fields is V gene, J gene, D gene, clone size, CDR3 DNA, CDR3 protein. D genes are given only for firm matches. The listing skips clone size in some rows; elsewhere it reads once, few, many or a size class.

v_call: TRBV2; j_call: TRBJ1-6; d_call: -; clone_size: -; cdr3_nt: TGTGCCAGCAGTGAACAGTCAAATTCACCCCTCCACTTT; cdr3_aa: CASSEQSNSPLHF
v_call: TRBV28; j_call: TRBJ2-7; d_call: TRBD2; clone_size: -; cdr3_nt: TGTGCCAGCAGTCTTAGCGGGAGGGCCAACGAGCAGTACTTC; cdr3_aa: CASSLSGRANEQYF
v_call: TRBV5-1; j_call: TRBJ2-1; d_call: -; clone_size: few; cdr3_nt: TGCGCCAGCAGCTTGGAGGGGGGGTCCTACAATGAGCAGTTCTTC; cdr3_aa: CASSLEGGSYNEQFF
v_call: TRBV14; j_call: TRBJ1-2; d_call: -; clone_size: -; cdr3_nt: TGTGCCAGCAGCCAAGACAGGGACAATAACTATGGCTACACCTTC; cdr3_aa: CASSQDRDNNYGYTF
v_call: TRBV2; j_call: TRBJ2-7; d_call: -; clone_size: -; cdr3_nt: TGTGCCAGCTCCTCCGGCGCGGGGGCTCGGTCCTACGAGCAGTACTTC; cdr3_aa: CASSSGAGARSYEQYF
v_call: TRBV6-1; j_call: TRBJ2-3; d_call: -; clone_size: -; cdr3_nt: TGTGCCAGCAGTGAAGCGGGCGATTCCACAGATACGCAGTATTTT; cdr3_aa: CASSEAGDSTDTQYF
v_call: TRBV5-1; j_call: TRBJ2-7; d_call: -; clone_size: -; cdr3_nt: TGCGCCAGCAGCGAGTCATACGAGCAGTACTTC; cdr3_aa: CASSESYEQYF
v_call: TRBV7-7; j_call: TRBJ2-5; d_call: -; clone_size: -; cdr3_nt: TGTGCTAGCAGCTCCTCGGGGTTCCAGGAGACCCAGTACTTC; cdr3_aa: CASSSSGFQETQYF
v_call: TRBV5-5; j_call: TRBJ2-5; d_call: -; clone_size: -; cdr3_nt: TGTGCCAGCAGAGGTCGGTGGGACTGGGAGACCCAGTACTTC; cdr3_aa: CASRGRWDWETQYF
v_call: TRBV4-3; j_call: TRBJ2-3; d_call: -; clone_size: -; cdr3_nt: TGCGCCAGCAGCCAAGAGGCATCTCGGGTAACAGATACGCAGTATTTT; cdr3_aa: CASSQEASRVTDTQYF
v_call: TRBV19; j_call: TRBJ1-1; d_call: -; clone_size: -; cdr3_nt: TGTGCCAGTAGTATCAGTAATATGAACACTGAAGCTTTCTTT; cdr3_aa: CASSISNMNTEAFF
v_call: TRBV28; j_call: TRBJ2-3; d_call: -; clone_size: -; cdr3_nt: TGTGCCAGCAGTTTCTCTCTAGGTGGTTTTATCACAGATACGCAGTATTTT; cdr3_aa: CASSFSLGGFITDTQYF
v_call: TRBV11-2; j_call: TRBJ2-2; d_call: -; clone_size: -; cdr3_nt: TGTGCCAGCAGCTCTCGGGTGAACACCGGGGAGCTGTTTTTT; cdr3_aa: CASSSRVNTGELFF
v_call: TRBV19; j_call: TRBJ1-2; d_call: TRBD1; clone_size: -; cdr3_nt: TGTGCCAGCTCTCTTCCGGGACAGGGGGTTCCCTATGGCTACACCTTC; cdr3_aa: CASSLPGQGVPYGYTF
v_call: TRBV10-2; j_call: TRBJ2-3; d_call: -; clone_size: -; cdr3_nt: TGCGCCAGCAGTGAGTCGGGAGATCGCACAGATACGCAGTATTTT; cdr3_aa: CASSESGDRTDTQYF
v_call: TRBV21-1; j_call: TRBJ2-5; d_call: -; clone_size: -; cdr3_nt: TGTGCCAGCGGCCTAGACAGGGGGGAGACCCAGTACTTC; cdr3_aa: CASGLDRGETQYF
v_call: TRBV29-1; j_call: TRBJ1-1; d_call: -; clone_size: -; cdr3_nt: TGCAGCGTCGCCTTTCAGGGAAGTACTGAAGCTTTCTTT; cdr3_aa: CSVAFQGSTEAFF
v_call: TRBV6-2/TRBV6-3; j_call: TRBJ2-2; d_call: TRBD1; clone_size: -; cdr3_nt: TGTGCCAGCAGTTACCCCCCAGGGGGACGGTACACCGGGGAGCTGTTTTTT; cdr3_aa: CASSYPPGGRYTGELFF
v_call: TRBV10-1; j_call: TRBJ1-5; d_call: -; clone_size: few; cdr3_nt: TGCGCCAGCAGTGCATCAGGGGAGGGTCAGCCCCAGCATTTT; cdr3_aa: CASSASGEGQPQHF
v_call: TRBV10-1; j_call: TRBJ2-3; d_call: TRBD1; clone_size: -; cdr3_nt: TGCGCCAGCAGTGAGGGGGACAGGGCGGATACGCAGTATTTT; cdr3_aa: CASSEGDRADTQYF
v_call: TRBV2; j_call: TRBJ1-3; d_call: -; clone_size: -; cdr3_nt: TGTGCCAGCAGTGTCCAGGGCTCTGGAAACACCATATATTTT; cdr3_aa: CASSVQGSGNTIYF
v_call: TRBV5-1; j_call: TRBJ1-4; d_call: -; clone_size: -; cdr3_nt: TGCGCCAGTAGATATGAGCCAACTAATGAAAAACTGTTTTTT; cdr3_aa: CASRYEPTNEKLFF
v_call: TRBV5-1; j_call: TRBJ1-2; d_call: TRBD1; clone_size: -; cdr3_nt: TGCGCCAGCAGCTCTGGACAGGGGGCCGGTAACTATGGCTACACCTTC; cdr3_aa: CASSSGQGAGNYGYTF
v_call: TRBV5-8; j_call: TRBJ1-5; d_call: TRBD1; clone_size: few; cdr3_nt: TGTGCCAGCAGCATGGGACAGAGGCATAGCAATCAGCCCCAGCATTTT; cdr3_aa: CASSMGQRHSNQPQHF
v_call: TRBV27; j_call: TRBJ1-6; d_call: TRBD1; clone_size: -; cdr3_nt: TGTGCCAGCAGTTACATGCCGGGACAGGGGTTACCCCTCCACTTT; cdr3_aa: CASSYMPGQGLPLHF
v_call: TRBV7-9; j_call: TRBJ2-1; d_call: -; clone_size: few; cdr3_nt: TGTGCCAGCAGCTTAGTTGGTAGTGAGCAGTTCTTC; cdr3_aa: CASSLVGSEQFF
v_call: TRBV2; j_call: TRBJ2-1; d_call: TRBD1; clone_size: -; cdr3_nt: TGTGCCAGCAGTGTGGGGACAGGGGCCTACAATGAGCAGTTCTTC; cdr3_aa: CASSVGTGAYNEQFF
v_call: TRBV9; j_call: TRBJ2-1; d_call: TRBD2; clone_size: -; cdr3_nt: TGTGCCAGCAGCGTCTCTAGCGGGATGAGTGAGGGGAATGAGCAGTTCTTC; cdr3_aa: CASSVSSGMSEGNEQFF
v_call: TRBV4-1; j_call: TRBJ1-6; d_call: -; clone_size: -; cdr3_nt: TGCGCCAGCAGCCCCCTACCACAGATCTATAATTCACCCCTCCACTTT; cdr3_aa: CASSPLPQIYNSPLHF
v_call: TRBV7-9; j_call: TRBJ2-5; d_call: -; clone_size: few; cdr3_nt: TGTGCCAGCAGCCGCGTAGAGACCCAGTACTTC; cdr3_aa: CASSRVETQYF
v_call: TRBV7-2; j_call: TRBJ2-3; d_call: TRBD2; clone_size: -; cdr3_nt: TGTGCCAGCAGCCCCGGACTAGACGCAGATACGCAGTATTTT; cdr3_aa: CASSPGLDADTQYF
v_call: TRBV24-1; j_call: TRBJ2-6; d_call: -; clone_size: -; cdr3_nt: TGTGCCACCAGTGAGTCGACAGCTGGGGCCAACGTCCTGACTTTC; cdr3_aa: CATSESTAGANVLTF
v_call: TRBV6-1; j_call: TRBJ1-5; d_call: -; clone_size: -; cdr3_nt: TGTGCCAGCAGTGACAGGGTGGGGAATCAGCCCCAGCATTTT; cdr3_aa: CASSDRVGNQPQHF
v_call: TRBV27; j_call: TRBJ2-2; d_call: -; clone_size: -; cdr3_nt: TGTGCCAGCAGAATCAGAGTCCAGGCCGGGGAGCTGTTTTTT; cdr3_aa: CASRIRVQAGELFF
v_call: TRBV7-9; j_call: TRBJ2-7; d_call: TRBD1; clone_size: -; cdr3_nt: TGTGCCAGCAGCTTGGGACAGGGCCTCTCCTACGAGCAGTACTTC; cdr3_aa: CASSLGQGLSYEQYF
v_call: TRBV28; j_call: TRBJ1-1; d_call: -; clone_size: -; cdr3_nt: TGTGCCAGCAGTTTGGAGGCTAGGACTGAAGCTTTCTTT; cdr3_aa: CASSLEARTEAFF
v_call: TRBV29-1; j_call: TRBJ1-2; d_call: TRBD1; clone_size: -; cdr3_nt: TGCAGCGTTGGAGAGTTGACAGGGGGCTATGGCTACACCTTC; cdr3_aa: CSVGELTGGYGYTF
v_call: TRBV21-1; j_call: TRBJ1-6; d_call: -; clone_size: -; cdr3_nt: TGTGCCAGCAGCAAAGCCGGAGGACAGGGGGAAAGATCACCCCTCCACTTT; cdr3_aa: CASSKAGGQGERSPLHF
v_call: TRBV30; j_call: TRBJ2-7; d_call: TRBD2; clone_size: -; cdr3_nt: TGTGCCTGGACTCGGGGAGGGGACTACGAGCAGTACTTC; cdr3_aa: CAWTRGGDYEQYF
v_call: TRBV5-1; j_call: TRBJ2-7; d_call: TRBD1; clone_size: -; cdr3_nt: TGCGCCAGCAGCTTGGCTCTAAGGGACAGGGGTCCCTACGAGCAGTACTTC; cdr3_aa: CASSLALRDRGPYEQYF
v_call: TRBV3-1/TRBV3-2; j_call: TRBJ1-2; d_call: TRBD1; clone_size: -; cdr3_nt: TGTGCCAGCAGCCAATACAGGGGTCTAAGCGGCTACACCTTC; cdr3_aa: CASSQYRGLSGYTF
v_call: TRBV6-4; j_call: TRBJ2-1; d_call: TRBD2; clone_size: medium-sized; cdr3_nt: TGTGCCAGCAGTCCCGTAGCGGGGGGCTACAATGAGCAGTTCTTC; cdr3_aa: CASSPVAGGYNEQFF
v_call: TRBV2; j_call: TRBJ2-1; d_call: -; clone_size: -; cdr3_nt: TGTGCCAGCAACAAACTAGGTAACAATGAGCAGTTCTTC; cdr3_aa: CASNKLGNNEQFF
v_call: TRBV7-8; j_call: TRBJ2-5; d_call: TRBD1; clone_size: -; cdr3_nt: TGTGCCAGCAGCTCAGGGGGACAGGGTCAAGAGACCCAGTACTTC; cdr3_aa: CASSSGGQGQETQYF
v_call: TRBV29-1; j_call: TRBJ2-3; d_call: TRBD2; clone_size: -; cdr3_nt: TGCAGCGTCCGGCCAAGGCGGGAGGGTTGGGATACGCAGTATTTT; cdr3_aa: CSVRPRREGWDTQYF
v_call: TRBV29-1; j_call: TRBJ2-1; d_call: -; clone_size: -; cdr3_nt: TGCAGCGTTGGACAGTCCTACAATGAGCAGTTCTTC; cdr3_aa: CSVGQSYNEQFF
v_call: TRBV7-3; j_call: TRBJ1-1; d_call: -; clone_size: few; cdr3_nt: TGTGCCAGCAGCTTAAGGTTAGGGGAGGCGACTGAAGCTTTCTTT; cdr3_aa: CASSLRLGEATEAFF
v_call: TRBV19; j_call: TRBJ1-5; d_call: -; clone_size: -; cdr3_nt: TGTGCCAGTAGTGGAGGCGAGGATCAGCCCCAGCATTTT; cdr3_aa: CASSGGEDQPQHF
v_call: TRBV5-4; j_call: TRBJ1-2; d_call: TRBD1; clone_size: -; cdr3_nt: TGTGCCAGCAGCTTCGGGGACAGGGCCTATGGCTACACCTTC; cdr3_aa: CASSFGDRAYGYTF
v_call: TRBV7-9; j_call: TRBJ1-1; d_call: -; clone_size: -; cdr3_nt: TGTGCCAGCAGCTTGAGGACAGCTAAGAACACTGAAGCTTTCTTT; cdr3_aa: CASSLRTAKNTEAFF